The 13 T cell receptor beta chains given below trace back to one sample, sequenced in a study of identical twins. One entry per CDR3 protein results from TCRdb running MiXCR on the 5' RACE reads. The sample has 1.5 million to 2 million distinct CDR3 sequences, less than 40% seen once. Input material: cord blood. The receptor set was obtained from a newborn girl in good health.

The rearrangement joins TRBV2 to TRBJ1-4; 8 bases map to TRBD1. The CDR3 is 15 amino acids. Germline-derived CDR1 and CDR2 are SNHLY and FYNNEI. Trimming took 4 bases from V and 7 from J; bases not matched to a gene: 8. CDR3 region: CASSGQGPVLEKLFF. The DNA for the CDR3 is TGTGCCAGCAGTGGACAGGGGCCGGTCCTTGAAAAACTGTTTTTT.

This clonotype was picked up a small number of times. This chain uses TRBV14 with TRBJ2-7; TRBD1 aligns across 8 bases. Germline-derived CDR1 and CDR2 are SGHDN and FVKESK. J was trimmed by 3 bases and V by 2 bases; bases with no gene match: 9. The CDR3 consists of 16 residues. This CDR3 is CASSQLSRGRGYEQYF. In nucleotides, the CDR3 is TGTGCCAGCAGCCAACTTTCCAGGGGGCGAGGCTACGAGCAGTACTTC.

The chain uses TRBV7-2 and TRBJ2-7; the match to TRBD2 covers 7 bases. V dropped 6 bases and J dropped 3; count of bases not matched to a gene: 11. Germline loops: CDR1 SGHTA, CDR2 FQGNSA. This CDR3 is built from 15 residues. The CDR3: CASRLQLGGVYEQYF. CDR3 DNA sequence: TGTGCCAGCAGGCTCCAGTTGGGGGGGGTCTACGAGCAGTACTTC. The whole variable domain, filled in from reference TRBV7-2 and TRBJ2-7, reads GAGVSQSPSNKVTEKGKDVELRCDPISGHTALYWYRQSLGQGLEFLIYFQGNSAPDKSGLPSDRFSAERTGGSVSTLTIQRTQQEDSAVYLCASRLQLGGVYEQYFGPGTRLTVT.

Notes on this clonotype: A single base separates this from a much larger clone, so it may be a read error. The chain combines TRBV28 with TRBJ1-2; D is ambiguous. The CDR3 covers 15 residues. Between the trimmed V and J ends, which lost 2 bases and 9 bases, there was a span of 19 bases. Germline values: CDR1 MDHEN, CDR2 SYDVKM. Here the CDR3 DNA reads TGTGCCAGCAGTTTAAGGCCGACATCCCGGCATTGCTACACCTTC. It is translated as CASSLRPTSRHCYTF.

The V gene is TRBV29-1, the J gene TRBJ2-3, with a tentative D call TRBD2 (5 bases). The V end was cut by 4 bases, the J end by 3 bases, with 17 bases between. The CDR3 length is 15 residues. The germline V gene encodes CDR1 SQVTM and CDR2 ANQGSEA. The CDR3 here is CSVAGAANGTDTQYF. The CDR3 nucleotides are TGCAGCGTTGCAGGAGCGGCCAATGGGACAGATACGCAGTATTTT.

The chain couples TRBV5-4 to TRBJ2-1, with D unclear. Trimming took off 0 bases at V and 10 bases at J, with 11 bases between the two ends. The length of the CDR3 is 13 residues. Germline V gene data show CDR1 as SGHNT and CDR2 as YYREEE (reference sequence). The CDR3 DNA sequence: TGTGCCAGCAGCTTGGGGCAGCCCCACGAGCAGTTCTTC. It is translated as CASSLGQPHEQFF.

Only a few counts were recorded for this clonotype. This sequence joins TRBV12-3 or TRBV12-4 and TRBJ1-5; 8 bases fit TRBD1. This CDR3 has 15 amino acids. V shed 3 bases, J shed 4 bases, and the junction held 5 bases outside the gene matches. The CDR3 coding sequence is TGTGCCAGCAGTTTTATGGACAGGGTTAATCAGCCCCAGCATTTT. This sequence encodes CASSFMDRVNQPQHF.

Concerning this clonotype: The junction departs from germline at one end; a sequencing error may be responsible. The gene calls are TRBV10-3 and TRBJ1-2; 7 positions match TRBD1. Germline V gene data show CDR1 as ENHRY and CDR2 as SYGVKD. The CDR3 contains 14 residues. The CDR3 DNA is TGTGCCATCGGTGAGTTACAGGGGTCCTATGGCTACACCTTC. Translating gives CAIGELQGSYGYTF.

The gene calls are TRBV21-1 and TRBJ2-7; the D call of TRBD1 is as the table states it, not checked on the DNA. TRBV21-1 is given as a pseudogene. The CDR3 totals 23 residues. CDR3 nucleotide sequence: TGTGCCAGCAGCAAATCGAGCCCCCGGGAGCGAGACAGGTCCTTAAGCTCCTACAATGAGCAGTACTTC. As protein: CASSKSSPRERDRSLSSYNEQYF.

This CDR3 is CASSLYLAGGFKTQFF. The CDR3 nucleotides read TGTGCCAGCAGCTTATATTTAGCGGGAGGGTTCAAGACCCAGTTCTTC. The rearrangement uses TRBV7-8 and TRBJ2-1; 11 positions agree with TRBD2. CDR3 length equals 16 residues. The germline CDR1 and CDR2 sequences are SGHVS and FQNEAQ. V was pared by 2 bases and J by 13 bases, with 13 bases of the junction left unmatched. Supplemented by reference TRBV7-8 and TRBJ2-1, the full variable domain reads GAGVSQSPRYKVAKRGQDVALRCDPISGHVSLFWYQQALGQGPEFLTYFQNEAQLDKSGLPSDRFFAERPEGSVSTLKIQRTQQEDSAVYLCASSLYLAGGFKTQFFGPGTRLTVL.

The gene calls are TRBV20-1 and TRBJ2-3; D possibly matches TRBD1 or TRBD2 (6 bases each). The CDR3 has 17 residues. The germline V gene has CDR1 DFQATT and CDR2 SNEGSKA (reference sequence). V was pared by 2 bases and J by 0 bases, with 18 bases between. CDR3 sequence: CSARRPLSGASTDTQYF. In nucleotides, the CDR3 is TGCAGTGCTAGACGCCCCCTTTCGGGGGCGAGCACAGATACGCAGTATTTT.

The chain combines TRBV12-3 or TRBV12-4 with TRBJ2-2, with D unclear. This CDR3 region has 14 residues. Trimming left V 6 bases short and J 3 bases short, with 11 bases between. The CDR3 DNA is TGTGCCAGCAGCCCCGAGGCGTACACCGGGGAGCTGTTTTTT. The encoded protein is CASSPEAYTGELFF.

V is TRBV9 and J is TRBJ2-5, with D perhaps TRBD1 (6 bases). Germline V gives CDR1 SGDLS, CDR2 YYNGEE. The CDR3 has 14 residues. V shed 3 bases and J shed 4 bases, with 13 bases lying between them. Written as DNA, the CDR3 is TGTGCCAGCAGCGAGGGGGTTTGGGCAGAGACCCAGTACTTC. It encodes CASSEGVWAETQYF.